This T cell receptor (beta chain) was sequenced during a study of blood T cell repertoires in COVID-19. This CDR3 is built from 14 residues. Assay used: immunoSEQ multiplex PCR; TCRdb lists only in-frame clones, some missing. The sample lists approximately 90,000 clones; under 85% were seen once. This clonotype was obtained from a human donor in a cohort sampled during active COVID-19. V and J are TRBV21-1 and TRBJ2-1; TRBD1 was called by the table and not checked on the DNA. TRBV21-1 is reported as a pseudogene. Specimen: peripheral blood. CDR3 sequence reads: CASSLRDFRGEQFF. CDR3 DNA: TGTGCCAGCAGCCTCCGGGACTTCAGGGGGGAGCAGTTCTTC.